Presented here are 20 T cell receptor beta chains from one specimen sequenced in a study of shared clonotypes between healthy human individuals. The naive CD8 fraction comprised CD45RO-negative cells positively selected for CCR7 and excluded terminally differentiated effector memory CD45RA+ cells. The method was immunoSEQ multiplex PCR; TCRdb's version includes in-frame clones alone and lacks a portion of them. The table has roughly 2.1 million clones, about 92% seen once; the top ten hold under 2%. The sample taken for sequencing was naive CD8+ T cells from PBMCs. The source is a man between 18 and 35 years old in good health. Some clones in this sample may be carry-over from other donors' samples.

The chain links TRBV11-2 to TRBJ2-7; D gene uncertain. Germline V lookup: CDR1 SGHAT, CDR2 FQNNGV. V lost 0 bases to trimming and J lost 5 bases, with 5 bases between them. This CDR3 has 12 amino acids. This chain's CDR3 is CASSLEQNEQYF. The CDR3 DNA reads as TGTGCCAGCAGCTTAGAGCAAAACGAGCAGTACTTC.

V and J are TRBV30 and TRBJ1-2, with 8 bases matching TRBD1. This CDR3 is built from 13 residues. Trimming took 2 bases from V and 3 from J; bases not matched to a gene: 2. In germline, CDR1 is GTSNPN, CDR2 SVGIG (reference sequence). The CDR3 coding sequence is TGTGCCTGGAGTCTGACAGGGGACTATGGCTACACCTTC. Protein product: CAWSLTGDYGYTF.

This clone showed up just once. Its ends do not fully match the called genes, so a read error is possible. The genes are TRBV5-6 and TRBJ1-3, with no clear D. The CDR3 length is 14 residues. Germline V gene data show CDR1 as SGHDT and CDR2 as YYEEEE. This CDR3 is CASSLGTKRGEPDF. In DNA, the CDR3 is TGTGCCAGCAGCTTGGGGACGAAACGGGGAGAACCGGATTTT.

V usage is TRBV7-7 and J usage is TRBJ2-1; possibly TRBD1 or TRBD2 for D (5 bases each). Between the trimmed V and J ends, which lost 2 bases and 9 bases, there was a span of 11 bases. Per germline, CDR1 SSHAT and CDR2 FNYEAQ (reference sequence). The CDR3 is made up of 13 amino acids. CDR3 nucleotides: TGTGCCAGCAGCTTACTGGTTGGGGGTGAGCAGTTCTTC. Translating gives CASSLLVGGEQFF.

This chain links TRBV7-2 with TRBJ2-7; a possible D gene is TRBD2 (6 bases). Germline-derived CDR1 and CDR2 are SGHTA and FQGNSA. The V end was cut by 1 base, the J end by 0 bases, with 13 bases between. CDR3 length equals 16 residues. DNA for the CDR3: TGTGCCAGCAGCTTAGGTCCAGCGGGTAGCTCCTACGAGCAGTACTTC. It is translated as CASSLGPAGSSYEQYF.

This clone occurred once. The chain combines TRBV13 with TRBJ2-1; TRBD2 might be the D (6 bases). This CDR3 comprises 16 residues. Germline V gives CDR1 PRHDT, CDR2 FYEKMQ (reference sequence). V lost 2 bases, J lost 2 bases, and 13 bases lay in between. CDR3 sequence reads: CASSLLRAGPYNEQFF. The CDR3 bases are TGTGCCAGCAGCTTATTGAGGGCGGGACCCTACAATGAGCAGTTCTTC.

The chain has TRBV7-8 and TRBJ2-1; D is possibly TRBD2 (6 bases). CDR3 length: 16 amino acids. The germline V and J ends were trimmed by 1 base and 6 bases, with 16 bases remaining between them. In germline, CDR1 is SGHVS, CDR2 FQNEAQ. Here the CDR3 reads CASSLGWEAGTNEQFF. CDR3 nucleotides: TGTGCCAGCAGCTTAGGATGGGAAGCGGGTACCAATGAGCAGTTCTTC.

J is TRBJ2-7 and V is TRBV30, with 8 bases matching TRBD1. Germline-derived CDR1 and CDR2 are GTSNPN and SVGIG (reference sequence). The CDR3 consists of 14 residues. V dropped 1 base and J dropped 3; count of bases not matched to a gene: 5. The CDR3 nucleotides read TGTGCCTGGAGTGCCACAGGGGGTATCTACGAGCAGTACTTC. Protein product: CAWSATGGIYEQYF.

Only a few counts were recorded for this clone. The chain links TRBV13 to TRBJ1-1, with 7 bases aligning to TRBD1. Looked up from germline, CDR1 is PRHDT and CDR2 is FYEKMQ (reference sequence). With V trimmed by 0 bases and J by 1 base, 2 bases remained unmatched. The length of the CDR3 is 15 residues. CDR3 sequence reads: CASSLGRTGNTEAFF. Here the CDR3 DNA reads TGTGCCAGCAGCTTAGGCCGGACAGGGAACACTGAAGCTTTCTTT.

CDR3 bases: TGTGCCAGCAGCCCACGGCACAGGGACAGCTCCTACGAGCAGTACTTC. It specifies CASSPRHRDSSYEQYF. The chain is built from TRBV7-6 and TRBJ2-7; 7 positions agree with TRBD1. The V gene's germline CDR1 is SGHVS and CDR2 FNYEAQ. The CDR3 totals 16 residues. J was trimmed by 0 bases and V by 5 bases; bases with no gene match: 10. Together with reference TRBV7-6 and TRBJ2-7, the CDR3 gives the full variable domain: GAGVSQSPRYKVTKRGQDVALRCDPISGHVSLYWYRQALGQGPEFLTYFNYEAQQDKSGLPNDRFSAERPEGSISTLTIQRTEQRDSAMYRCASSPRHRDSSYEQYFGPGTRLTVT.

The V and J genes are TRBV29-1 and TRBJ2-5; a possible D gene is TRBD1 (5 bases). The V end was cut by 2 bases, the J end by 2 bases, with 12 bases between. Germline lookup yields CDR1 SQVTM and CDR2 ANQGSEA. This CDR3 spans 14 amino acids. The CDR3: CSVELYGAQETQYF. Here the CDR3 DNA reads TGCAGCGTTGAACTTTATGGGGCTCAAGAGACCCAGTACTTC. Filled out from reference TRBV29-1 and TRBJ2-5, the complete variable domain reads SAVISQKPSRDICQRGTSLTIQCQVDSQVTMMFWYRQQPGQSLTLIATANQGSEATYESGFVIDKFPISRPNLTFSTLTVSNMSPEDSSIYLCSVELYGAQETQYFGPGTRLLVL.

The chain has TRBV7-9 and TRBJ1-2, with D uncertain. In germline, CDR1 is SEHNR, CDR2 FQNEAQ (reference sequence). V was trimmed by 4 bases and J by 4 bases, leaving 10 bases between them. There are 13 residues in the CDR3. As DNA, the CDR3 is TGTGCCAGCAGCTCCGCCGCAGCCTATGGCTACACCTTC. As protein: CASSSAAAYGYTF.

This rearrangement joins TRBV28 to TRBJ2-5, with a weak D call TRBD2 (6 bases). The germline CDR1 and CDR2 sequences are MDHEN and SYDVKM. The CDR3 length is 12 residues. The V end was cut by 7 bases, the J end by 4 bases, with 10 bases between. CDR3 in DNA: TGTGCCAGCAAAATCGGGGGAGAGACCCAGTACTTC. Protein sequence: CASKIGGETQYF.

J is TRBJ2-1 and V is TRBV7-9; 8 nucleotides agree with TRBD2. This CDR3 comprises 13 residues. Trimming removed 10 bases from V and 5 bases from J; junction bases left unmatched: 7. The germline gives CDR1 SEHNR, CDR2 FQNEAQ (reference sequence). The CDR3 protein is CAIQREKNNEQFF. CDR3 DNA sequence: TGTGCCATCCAGCGGGAGAAAAACAATGAGCAGTTCTTC.

V is TRBV5-1 and J is TRBJ2-7; perhaps D is TRBD1 or TRBD2 (6 bases each). The CDR3 runs 13 residues. Germline V gives CDR1 SGHRS, CDR2 YFSETQ. V gave up 4 bases and J gave up 2 bases, with 10 bases separating them. CDR3 DNA: TGCGCCAGCAGCGTTGGGGGGCCCTACGAGCAGTACTTC. Its translation is CASSVGGPYEQYF.

The V gene is TRBV25-1, the J gene TRBJ2-5; 7 bases fit TRBD1. V was pared by 3 bases and J by 1 base, with 8 bases of the junction left unmatched. Germline CDR1 and CDR2: MGHDK and SYGVNS. CDR3 size: 16 residues. The CDR3 nucleotides read TGTGCCAGCAGTGAGACAGGGATCAGCCCCCAAGAGACCCAGTACTTC. This codes for CASSETGISPQETQYF.

As DNA, the CDR3 is TGTGCCAGCAGCCAACTGCAGACAGGGGGTGCGGCTGGGGCCAACGTCCTGACTTTC. Protein product: CASSQLQTGGAAGANVLTF. This chain connects TRBV4-2 to TRBJ2-6; 9 bases are a match to TRBD1. CDR3 size: 19 residues. Germline CDR1 LGHNA, CDR2 YNFKEQ. The V segment lost 2 bases and the J segment 2 bases; nucleotides outside the gene matches: 10.

The chain links TRBV6-1 to TRBJ2-3, with 12 bases fitting TRBD2. V was clipped by 4 bases and J by 5 bases; unmatched bases: 13. Germline V gene lookup returns CDR1 MNHNS and CDR2 SASEGT. The CDR3 spans 18 residues. The CDR3 sequence: CASSAPRSSGRAGDTQYF. The CDR3 bases are TGTGCCAGCAGTGCACCCCGGTCTAGCGGGAGGGCCGGAGATACGCAGTATTTT.

With respect to this clone: Different DNA sequences within this sample yield the same CDR3. V usage is TRBV18 and J usage is TRBJ2-1, with 9 bases matching TRBD2. Germline V gives CDR1 KGHSH, CDR2 LQKENI. Trimming at V came to 0 bases and at J to 2 bases, leaving 5 bases not matched to a gene. The CDR3 is 17 amino acids. CDR3 nucleotide sequence: TGTGCCAGCTCACCACCGCGTCTAGCGGGAACCTACAATGAGCAGTTCTTC. Amino acid sequence: CASSPPRLAGTYNEQFF.

The V call is TRBV25-1, the J call TRBJ1-1; the D is unclear. Germline V gives CDR1 MGHDK, CDR2 SYGVNS. V shed 3 bases and J shed 4 bases, with 21 bases lying between them. CDR3 length equals 17 residues. In DNA form, the CDR3 reads TGTGCCAGCAGTGACAGTATGTCCCTTGGAGGATCCACTGAAGCTTTCTTT. As protein: CASSDSMSLGGSTEAFF. Filled out from reference TRBV25-1 and TRBJ1-1, the complete variable domain reads EADIYQTPRYLVIGTGKKITLECSQTMGHDKMYWYQQDPGMELHLIHYSYGVNSTEKGDLSSESTVSRIRTEHFPLTLESARPSHTSQYLCASSDSMSLGGSTEAFFGQGTRLTVV.